Listed below are T cell receptor beta chains from one sample, sequenced in a study of regulatory T cells in long-lasting Graves disease. MiXCR, applied by TCRdb to the multiplex PCR reads, yields one record per CDR3 protein. This sample yields a few hundred thousand distinct CDR3 sequences, of which about an eighth are seen a single time; approximately 17% belongs to the top ten. The same data also contributed to another study, on T cells in Graves' hyperthyroidism and ophthalmopathy.

The source material was peripheral blood mononuclear cells (PBMCs), sampled at new diagnosis, from a patient treated with antithyroid drugs. The receptors shown here come from a young woman with Graves disease. CDR3s include the opening cysteine and the closing phenylalanine or tryptophan. The order of the fields is clone size, J gene, V gene, D gene, CDR3 DNA, CDR3 protein. A D gene is named only where the DNA matches it firmly. Only some rows state a clone size, as once, few, many or a class for expanded clones.

clone size: many
J gene: TRBJ2-7
V gene: TRBV2
D gene: .
CDR3 DNA: TGTGCCAGCACTGAACCGGACGGGGACGAGCAGTACTTC
CDR3 protein: CASTEPDGDEQYF

clone size: .
J gene: TRBJ1-4
V gene: TRBV20-1
D gene: .
CDR3 DNA: TGCAGTGCTAGAGACCGATTCAGCGACTATCAAAATGAAAAACTGTTTTTT
CDR3 protein: CSARDRFSDYQNEKLFF

clone size: many
J gene: TRBJ1-1
V gene: TRBV6-5
D gene: .
CDR3 DNA: TGTGCCAGCAGTTGGCCGGGGAACACTGAAGCTTTCTTT
CDR3 protein: CASSWPGNTEAFF

clone size: .
J gene: TRBJ1-1
V gene: TRBV19
D gene: .
CDR3 DNA: TGTGCCAGTAGTGCCCCCAATGACGGCACTGAAGCTTTCTTT
CDR3 protein: CASSAPNDGTEAFF

clone size: many
J gene: TRBJ2-1
V gene: TRBV27
D gene: TRBD2
CDR3 DNA: TGTGCCAGCAGTTTATGGGCTAGCGGGTCCAATGAGCAGTTCTTC
CDR3 protein: CASSLWASGSNEQFF

clone size: many
J gene: TRBJ2-1
V gene: TRBV27
D gene: .
CDR3 DNA: TGTGCCAGCAGTTTAGGGGGCGGGAGCAGCAATGAGCAGTTCTTC
CDR3 protein: CASSLGGGSSNEQFF

clone size: .
J gene: TRBJ1-2
V gene: TRBV19
D gene: .
CDR3 DNA: TGTGCCGCCGGGAACCATGGCTACACCTTC
CDR3 protein: CAAGNHGYTF

clone size: many
J gene: TRBJ2-5
V gene: TRBV2
D gene: .
CDR3 DNA: TGTGCCAGCTCCGGGACTGAAGAAGAGACCCAGTACTTC
CDR3 protein: CASSGTEEETQYF

clone size: many
J gene: TRBJ2-3
V gene: TRBV5-6
D gene: .
CDR3 DNA: TGTGCCAGCAGCCTGGATCAGAGAGCAGATACGCAGTATTTT
CDR3 protein: CASSLDQRADTQYF

clone size: many
J gene: TRBJ2-5
V gene: TRBV6-1
D gene: .
CDR3 DNA: TGTGCCAGCAGACATCCTTGGGCAGGGGAGACCCAGTACTTC
CDR3 protein: CASRHPWAGETQYF

clone size: .
J gene: TRBJ2-2
V gene: TRBV11-2
D gene: .
CDR3 DNA: TGTGCCAGCAGCTTCACACAGATCACCGGGGAGCTGTTTTTT
CDR3 protein: CASSFTQITGELFF

clone size: many
J gene: TRBJ2-7
V gene: TRBV28
D gene: TRBD2
CDR3 DNA: TGTGCCAGCAGGGGTATTAGCGGGAGAGGGGAGCAGTACTTC
CDR3 protein: CASRGISGRGEQYF

clone size: many
J gene: TRBJ1-5
V gene: TRBV19
D gene: .
CDR3 DNA: TGTGCCAGTAGTATAGTAGGGCAGCCAAATCAGCCCCAGCATTTT
CDR3 protein: CASSIVGQPNQPQHF

clone size: .
J gene: TRBJ2-1
V gene: TRBV3-1
D gene: TRBD1
CDR3 DNA: TGTGCCAGCAGCCCCCTCCTCGGGGACAGGGGTTCCAATGAGCAGTTCTTC
CDR3 protein: CASSPLLGDRGSNEQFF

clone size: many
J gene: TRBJ1-5
V gene: TRBV2
D gene: TRBD1
CDR3 DNA: TGTGCCAGCAGTGAGCAGGGGGGCTCCCCCCAGCATTTT
CDR3 protein: CASSEQGGSPQHF

clone size: .
J gene: TRBJ1-1
V gene: TRBV19
D gene: .
CDR3 DNA: TGTGCCAGTAGTATCCCCCGGCGGAACACTGAAGCTTTCTTT
CDR3 protein: CASSIPRRNTEAFF

clone size: many
J gene: TRBJ2-5
V gene: TRBV7-2
D gene: .
CDR3 DNA: TGTGCCAGCAGCTCCCCTGGCCTACAAGAGACCCAGTACTTC
CDR3 protein: CASSSPGLQETQYF

clone size: .
J gene: TRBJ1-5
V gene: TRBV18
D gene: .
CDR3 DNA: TGTGCCAGCTCACCGGACATCGGGGGGAGGGTCGGGAATCAGCCCCAGCATTTT
CDR3 protein: CASSPDIGGRVGNQPQHF

clone size: few
J gene: TRBJ2-7
V gene: TRBV20-1
D gene: TRBD1
CDR3 DNA: TGCAGTGCTAGGTCCCCGTCAGGGGGAATAACCTACGAGCAGTACTTC
CDR3 protein: CSARSPSGGITYEQYF

clone size: many
J gene: TRBJ2-3
V gene: TRBV5-5
D gene: TRBD2
CDR3 DNA: TGTGCCAGCAGCTTCGGACTAGCCGCCACAGATACGCAGTATTTT
CDR3 protein: CASSFGLAATDTQYF

clone size: many
J gene: TRBJ1-2
V gene: TRBV10-3
D gene: .
CDR3 DNA: TGTGCCATCAGTGAACTCACAGGGTTCAACTATGGCTACACCTTC
CDR3 protein: CAISELTGFNYGYTF

clone size: few
J gene: TRBJ2-2
V gene: TRBV7-9
D gene: TRBD2
CDR3 DNA: TGTGCCAGCAGCTTAGACCCGGGACTAGTTTTTCTGTTTTTT
CDR3 protein: CASSLDPGLVFLFF

clone size: few
J gene: TRBJ1-2
V gene: TRBV19
D gene: TRBD1
CDR3 DNA: TGTGCCAGTAGCGAACCCGGACAGGGCACTAACTATGGCTACACCTTC
CDR3 protein: CASSEPGQGTNYGYTF

clone size: few
J gene: TRBJ2-1
V gene: TRBV11-3
D gene: .
CDR3 DNA: TGTGCCAGCAGCTTAGATAAGACACGGGATGAGCAGTTCTTC
CDR3 protein: CASSLDKTRDEQFF

clone size: many
J gene: TRBJ1-1
V gene: TRBV28
D gene: TRBD1
CDR3 DNA: TGTGCCAGCAGTTTCCACAGGGGAACCGAGGTCACTGAAGCTTTCTTT
CDR3 protein: CASSFHRGTEVTEAFF

clone size: many
J gene: TRBJ2-3
V gene: TRBV5-4
D gene: TRBD1
CDR3 DNA: TGTGCCAGCCGAAGTCCAGGGGGCGGTGAAGATACGCAGTATTTT
CDR3 protein: CASRSPGGGEDTQYF

clone size: many
J gene: TRBJ1-1
V gene: TRBV27
D gene: .
CDR3 DNA: TGTGCCAGCAGTTCCGGGGTAGAAAGCACTGAAGCTTTCTTT
CDR3 protein: CASSSGVESTEAFF

clone size: many
J gene: TRBJ2-2
V gene: TRBV27
D gene: TRBD2
CDR3 DNA: TGTGCCAGCAGTTTAAGTAGCGGGAGAGGGACCGGGGAGCTGTTTTTT
CDR3 protein: CASSLSSGRGTGELFF